A selection of T cell receptor beta chains follows, all from one sample in a study of blood T cell repertoires in COVID-19. Assay used: immunoSEQ multiplex PCR; TCRdb lists only in-frame clones, some missing. The sample holds fewer than 400,000 clones, around nine tenths seen once. The sample taken for sequencing was PBMCs or T cells enriched from blood (not recorded which). The receptor source for this set is a woman under 40 who had been exposed to COVID-19. Both conserved end residues are part of each CDR3. The order of the fields is V gene, clone size, D gene, J gene, CDR3 DNA, CDR3 protein. D genes are given only for firm matches. Clone size, where shown, is once, few, many, or a class for clones that have expanded.

v_call: TRBV4-3
clone_size: -
d_call: -
j_call: TRBJ1-2
cdr3_nt: TGCGCCAGCAGCCAAGATTTCGGGGCTAACTATGGCTACACCTTC
cdr3_aa: CASSQDFGANYGYTF

v_call: TRBV18
clone_size: -
d_call: TRBD1
j_call: TRBJ1-2
cdr3_nt: TGTGCCAGCTCGCCGGGACAGGGTTCCTATGGCTACACCTTC
cdr3_aa: CASSPGQGSYGYTF

v_call: TRBV6-1
clone_size: once
d_call: TRBD1
j_call: TRBJ1-5
cdr3_nt: TGTGCCAGCAGTGAAGGTTTTGTTGACAGGGTGGTTCGTCAGCCCCAGCATTTT
cdr3_aa: CASSEGFVDRVVRQPQHF

v_call: TRBV19
clone_size: once
d_call: -
j_call: TRBJ2-2
cdr3_nt: TGTGCCAGTATCCCCGGGAAGAACACCGGGGAGCTGTTTTTT
cdr3_aa: CASIPGKNTGELFF

v_call: TRBV2
clone_size: -
d_call: -
j_call: TRBJ1-3
cdr3_nt: TGTGCCAGCCGCCGGGGGGACCACTCTGGAAACACCATATATTTT
cdr3_aa: CASRRGDHSGNTIYF

v_call: TRBV11-2
clone_size: -
d_call: -
j_call: TRBJ2-3
cdr3_nt: TGTGCCAGCAGCTTAGGTATGGGGGGTGCAGATACGCAGTATTTT
cdr3_aa: CASSLGMGGADTQYF

v_call: TRBV6-5
clone_size: -
d_call: -
j_call: TRBJ1-2
cdr3_nt: TGTGCCACCTCAGGAGGTACTAACTATGGCTACACCTTC
cdr3_aa: CATSGGTNYGYTF

v_call: TRBV5-1
clone_size: once
d_call: TRBD1
j_call: TRBJ2-7
cdr3_nt: TGCGCCAGCAGCAAAGGACAGGAAGAACAGTACGAGCAGTACTTC
cdr3_aa: CASSKGQEEQYEQYF

v_call: TRBV19
clone_size: -
d_call: -
j_call: TRBJ2-3
cdr3_nt: TGTGCCCTACCCCGGGACATCATCACAGATACGCAGTATTTT
cdr3_aa: CALPRDIITDTQYF

v_call: TRBV5-8
clone_size: -
d_call: -
j_call: TRBJ2-5
cdr3_nt: TGTGCCAGCAGCCCTAAACAGGTCCAAGAGACCCAGTACTTC
cdr3_aa: CASSPKQVQETQYF

v_call: TRBV21-1
clone_size: -
d_call: -
j_call: TRBJ1-2
cdr3_nt: TGTGCCAGCAGAGGGACAGAGCCAATGGACTATGGCTACACCTTC
cdr3_aa: CASRGTEPMDYGYTF

v_call: TRBV27
clone_size: -
d_call: -
j_call: TRBJ1-3
cdr3_nt: TGTGCCAGCAGTTCCCAGGGGCGCTGGAAAGACACCATATATTTT
cdr3_aa: CASSSQGRWKDTIYF

v_call: TRBV19
clone_size: -
d_call: -
j_call: TRBJ1-2
cdr3_nt: TGTGCCAGTAGTATAGGGGGTTCGGGAAGCTATGGCTACACCTTC
cdr3_aa: CASSIGGSGSYGYTF

v_call: TRBV20-1
clone_size: -
d_call: TRBD2
j_call: TRBJ2-3
cdr3_nt: TGCAGTGCTAGAAGGACTAGGATGCAGTATTTT
cdr3_aa: CSARRTRMQYF

v_call: TRBV7-6
clone_size: -
d_call: -
j_call: TRBJ2-5
cdr3_nt: TGTGCCAGCAGCTTACAGGGGCCGCCAGAGACCCAGTACTTC
cdr3_aa: CASSLQGPPETQYF

v_call: TRBV6-4
clone_size: -
d_call: -
j_call: TRBJ2-3
cdr3_nt: TGTGCCAGCAGTATGGGCTTTAGCACAGATACGCAGTATTTT
cdr3_aa: CASSMGFSTDTQYF

v_call: TRBV6-2/TRBV6-3
clone_size: -
d_call: TRBD1
j_call: TRBJ1-2
cdr3_nt: TGTGCCAGCAGTAACACACAGGGGGCGAACTATGGCTACACCTTC
cdr3_aa: CASSNTQGANYGYTF

v_call: TRBV14
clone_size: -
d_call: TRBD1
j_call: TRBJ1-1
cdr3_nt: TGTGCCAGCAGCGGGGGACAGCTTACTGAAGCTTTCTTT
cdr3_aa: CASSGGQLTEAFF

v_call: TRBV27
clone_size: -
d_call: -
j_call: TRBJ2-7
cdr3_nt: TGTGCCAGCCGCCTGGGGGGGGCCTCCTACGAGCAGTACTTC
cdr3_aa: CASRLGGASYEQYF

v_call: TRBV5-1
clone_size: -
d_call: TRBD1
j_call: TRBJ1-1
cdr3_nt: TGCGCCAGCAGCGGGACAGGGCTGGGCAACACTGAAGCTTTCTTT
cdr3_aa: CASSGTGLGNTEAFF

v_call: TRBV13
clone_size: -
d_call: -
j_call: TRBJ1-1
cdr3_nt: TGTGCCAGCAGCTTCCAGGGTGGAAGCACTGAAGCTTTCTTT
cdr3_aa: CASSFQGGSTEAFF

v_call: TRBV27
clone_size: -
d_call: -
j_call: TRBJ1-5
cdr3_nt: TGTGCCAGCAGTTTATTAGGCAATCAGCCCCAGCATTTT
cdr3_aa: CASSLLGNQPQHF

v_call: TRBV9
clone_size: -
d_call: TRBD2
j_call: TRBJ2-3
cdr3_nt: TGTGCCAGCAGCGTAAAAGCGGGGGGGCGGGGCACAGATACGCAGTATTTT
cdr3_aa: CASSVKAGGRGTDTQYF

v_call: TRBV3-1/TRBV3-2
clone_size: -
d_call: TRBD2
j_call: TRBJ2-1
cdr3_nt: TGTGCCAGCAGCCAAGGGACTAGCGTCAACAATGAGCAGTTCTTC
cdr3_aa: CASSQGTSVNNEQFF

v_call: TRBV5-5
clone_size: -
d_call: TRBD1
j_call: TRBJ1-5
cdr3_nt: TGTGCCAGCAGCATCACCGGGACAGGGTTTGTTAGCAATCAGCCCCAGCATTTT
cdr3_aa: CASSITGTGFVSNQPQHF

v_call: TRBV5-1
clone_size: -
d_call: TRBD1
j_call: TRBJ1-2
cdr3_nt: TGCGCCAGCAGCTTAAATCCACAGGGGAACTATGGCTACACCTTC
cdr3_aa: CASSLNPQGNYGYTF

v_call: TRBV9
clone_size: once
d_call: -
j_call: TRBJ2-3
cdr3_nt: TGTGCCAGCAGCGAGAGCGGTAGCACAGATACGCAGTATTTT
cdr3_aa: CASSESGSTDTQYF

v_call: TRBV7-2
clone_size: -
d_call: -
j_call: TRBJ1-2
cdr3_nt: TGTGCCAGCAGCTCCCTCGTGGGGAGGGGCTATGGCTACACCTTC
cdr3_aa: CASSSLVGRGYGYTF

v_call: TRBV15
clone_size: -
d_call: TRBD1
j_call: TRBJ1-5
cdr3_nt: TGTGCCACCAGCGTAAGACAGGGGTTTAGCAATCAGCCCCAGCATTTT
cdr3_aa: CATSVRQGFSNQPQHF

v_call: TRBV3-1/TRBV3-2
clone_size: -
d_call: TRBD1
j_call: TRBJ2-7
cdr3_nt: TGTGCCAGCAGCCCCGGGACAGGGGAGTCCGAGCAGTACTTC
cdr3_aa: CASSPGTGESEQYF

v_call: TRBV25-1
clone_size: -
d_call: -
j_call: TRBJ1-3
cdr3_nt: TGTGCCAGCAGGTCTGGGCAGGGTTTATCTGGAAACACCATATATTTT
cdr3_aa: CASRSGQGLSGNTIYF

v_call: TRBV11-2
clone_size: -
d_call: -
j_call: TRBJ1-3
cdr3_nt: TGTGCCAGCAGCTTAGTTTCAGGATCTGACTCTGGAAACACCATATATTTT
cdr3_aa: CASSLVSGSDSGNTIYF

v_call: TRBV4-1
clone_size: -
d_call: TRBD2
j_call: TRBJ2-3
cdr3_nt: TGCGCCAGCAGCCAAGATCCAGCGGGGTTTGCAGATACGCAGTATTTT
cdr3_aa: CASSQDPAGFADTQYF

v_call: TRBV7-9
clone_size: once
d_call: -
j_call: TRBJ1-4
cdr3_nt: TGTGCCAGCAGCTTAGGAGAGGACAGCAAGAATGAAAAACTGTTTTTT
cdr3_aa: CASSLGEDSKNEKLFF

v_call: TRBV5-1
clone_size: -
d_call: -
j_call: TRBJ1-6
cdr3_nt: TGCGCCAGCAGCTTGGAACAGAGCTCCTATAATTCACCCCTCCACTTT
cdr3_aa: CASSLEQSSYNSPLHF

v_call: TRBV19
clone_size: -
d_call: -
j_call: TRBJ1-3
cdr3_nt: TGTGCCAGTAGTATAGCTCAGGGGAAATGGACCATATATTTT
cdr3_aa: CASSIAQGKWTIYF

v_call: TRBV25-1
clone_size: -
d_call: -
j_call: TRBJ1-2
cdr3_nt: TGTGCCAGCAGTGTCCCGGGGCAGCGGGAAAGGACCTTC
cdr3_aa: CASSVPGQRERTF

v_call: TRBV11-3
clone_size: -
d_call: -
j_call: TRBJ2-5
cdr3_nt: TGTGCCAGCAGCCGGCCTGGCGGGGACAGAGAGACCCAGTACTTC
cdr3_aa: CASSRPGGDRETQYF

v_call: TRBV5-1
clone_size: -
d_call: -
j_call: TRBJ1-2
cdr3_nt: TGCGCCAGCAGCCCCAACAGCTATGGCTACACCTTC
cdr3_aa: CASSPNSYGYTF

v_call: TRBV12-3/TRBV12-4
clone_size: -
d_call: -
j_call: TRBJ1-2
cdr3_nt: TGTGCCAGCAGTTTTGGGGGCGATGGCTACACCTTC
cdr3_aa: CASSFGGDGYTF

v_call: TRBV24-1
clone_size: -
d_call: -
j_call: TRBJ1-2
cdr3_nt: TGTGCCACCAGTCCGGGGTTCACTAACTATGGCTACACCTTC
cdr3_aa: CATSPGFTNYGYTF

v_call: TRBV7-9
clone_size: -
d_call: TRBD1
j_call: TRBJ1-2
cdr3_nt: TGTGCCAGCAGCTTACAGGGGGCTAACTATGGCTACACCTTC
cdr3_aa: CASSLQGANYGYTF

v_call: TRBV7-9
clone_size: -
d_call: -
j_call: TRBJ1-2
cdr3_nt: TGTGCCAGCAGCTCCGTCGGCTATGGCTACACCTTC
cdr3_aa: CASSSVGYGYTF

v_call: TRBV5-1
clone_size: few
d_call: -
j_call: TRBJ1-2
cdr3_nt: TGCGCCAGCAGCTTGGATCTGGGCGCTAACTATGGCTACACCTTC
cdr3_aa: CASSLDLGANYGYTF

v_call: TRBV6-6
clone_size: few
d_call: TRBD1
j_call: TRBJ2-3
cdr3_nt: TGTGCCAGCAGTCGACAGGGCCTGGTATACGGCGATACGCAGTATTTT
cdr3_aa: CASSRQGLVYGDTQYF

v_call: TRBV5-4
clone_size: once
d_call: -
j_call: TRBJ1-2
cdr3_nt: TGTGCCAGCAGCCCAGGGGAGGGGGTATATGGCTACACCTTC
cdr3_aa: CASSPGEGVYGYTF

v_call: TRBV2
clone_size: -
d_call: -
j_call: TRBJ1-5
cdr3_nt: TGTGCCAGCAGTGAACAGGGATGGAATCAGCCCCAGCATTTT
cdr3_aa: CASSEQGWNQPQHF

v_call: TRBV3-1/TRBV3-2
clone_size: -
d_call: -
j_call: TRBJ1-1
cdr3_nt: TGTGCCAGCAGCCAAGTTGAGGGAAGGAACACTGAAGCTTTCTTT
cdr3_aa: CASSQVEGRNTEAFF

v_call: TRBV20-1
clone_size: -
d_call: -
j_call: TRBJ1-2
cdr3_nt: TGCAGTGCTACGGGGGTGTACGGCTACACCTTC
cdr3_aa: CSATGVYGYTF

v_call: TRBV5-1
clone_size: -
d_call: TRBD2
j_call: TRBJ2-3
cdr3_nt: TGCGCCAGCAGCCCGGGACTAGCGGGGGGATTGGATACGCAGTATTTT
cdr3_aa: CASSPGLAGGLDTQYF

v_call: TRBV5-1
clone_size: -
d_call: TRBD1
j_call: TRBJ2-7
cdr3_nt: TGCGCCAGCAGCCTAGGACAGGGCCACGAGCAGTACTTC
cdr3_aa: CASSLGQGHEQYF

v_call: TRBV27
clone_size: once
d_call: TRBD1
j_call: TRBJ1-2
cdr3_nt: TGTGCCAGCAGTTCTGGGACAGGCCCCCGGGATGGCTACACCTTC
cdr3_aa: CASSSGTGPRDGYTF